This T cell receptor beta chain was recovered during a study of cytomegalovirus exposure and HLA in healthy donors. Study information: Clustering assigned approximately 79% of the roughly 420 genotyped donors to the Caucasian-associated ancestry cluster. Findings and limits, study-wide: A later analysis, which compared TCR beta chains of equal frequency, found the HLA-associated ones more clonally expanded.

Note on this clone: Its antigen is not identified. At one boundary the junction diverges from the germline segment, which might be a read error.

The CDR3 runs to 14 residues. The germline CDR1 and CDR2 sequences are SGHNT and YENEEA. Amplification used 60 Vbeta primers and 13 Jbeta primers. In the original processing: Roughly 10 million shared chains were among 80 million or so unique TCR beta chains counted in a later analysis. Here immunoSEQ multiplex PCR was the method, and the copy in TCRdb shows in-frame clones only, minus some. From that table come the V and J calls and clone size; the DNA was used to work out D and trimming. The sample consists of 100,000 to 150,000 clones, around two thirds of them appearing once. V usage is TRBV11-3 and J usage is TRBJ1-2; D perhaps matches TRBD1 (5 bases). The sample was PBMCs. This clonotype was obtained from a man in his 60s in good health and CMV-seropositive. The CDR3 DNA reads as TGTGCCAGCAGCTTGGGTGGGGCGCCGCGCCACGAAAACTTC. This translates into CASSLGGAPRHENF.